The 20 T cell receptor beta chains listed next were all sequenced from one sample in a study of response to subunit inactivated influenza vaccine. TCRdb independently ran MiXCR on the RT-PCR reads; one entry per CDR3 protein. The table records about 650,000 distinct CDR3 sequences, 15% to 17% of them present only once. The input for sequencing was PBMCs from blood, taken less than 13 days after vaccination. The receptors derive from a man aged 45-60 years who received an inactivated influenza vaccine.

This chain joins TRBV12-3 or TRBV12-4 and TRBJ2-1; 14 bases map to TRBD2. V shed 5 bases and J 3 bases; nucleotides not matched to a gene: 3. The CDR3 length is 16 residues. Here the CDR3 DNA reads TGTGCCAGCAGTCGGACTAGCGGGGGGCACTACAATGAGCAGTTCTTC. Translated: CASSRTSGGHYNEQFF.

There are a few counts of this clonotype. The V and J genes are TRBV28 and TRBJ1-1; 9 bases map to TRBD1. Germline CDR1 is MDHEN and CDR2 is SYDVKM. The CDR3 length is 15 residues. V was clipped by 5 bases and J by 0 bases; unmatched bases: 4. DNA of the CDR3: TGTGCCAGCAGTCCGGGACAGGGATTGAACACTGAAGCTTTCTTT. It codes for CASSPGQGLNTEAFF.

This clonotype showed up just a few times. This rearrangement joins TRBV27 to TRBJ2-5; 10 bases map to TRBD2. The CDR3 has 15 amino acids. The junction had 2 bases not matched to a gene; V was cut back by 2 bases and J by 2 bases. Germline V gene lookup returns CDR1 MNHEY and CDR2 SMNVEV (reference sequence). The CDR3 sequence is CASSLGSGGQETQYF. As DNA, the CDR3 is TGTGCCAGCAGTTTAGGTAGCGGGGGGCAAGAGACCCAGTACTTC.

The sample holds a few counts of this clonotype. The V call is TRBV5-1, the J call TRBJ2-3, with D maybe TRBD2 (5 bases). The CDR3 totals 15 residues. The V gene lost 4 bases and the J gene lost 1 base, with 13 bases spanning the gap. In germline, CDR1 is SGHRS, CDR2 YFSETQ. The CDR3 here is CASSVLTRRTDTQYF. The CDR3 coding sequence is TGCGCCAGCAGCGTCCTTACTAGACGCACAGATACGCAGTATTTT.

The J gene is TRBJ2-1, the V gene TRBV20-1, with TRBD2 matching over 16 bases. The junction had 14 bases not matched to a gene; V was cut back by 5 bases and J by 1 base. CDR1 and CDR2 (germline): DFQATT, SNEGSKA (reference sequence). This CDR3 has 20 residues. The CDR3 region has the DNA TGCAGTGCTTACTTGTCGGGACTAGCGGGAGGGCCTAGTTCCTACAATGAGCAGTTCTTC. Translation: CSAYLSGLAGGPSSYNEQFF.

This chain connects TRBV20-1 to TRBJ2-5, with D tentatively TRBD1 (5 bases). The CDR3 is 13 residues long. Germline V gene sequence: CDR1 DFQATT, CDR2 SNEGSKA (reference sequence). Trimming left V 5 bases short and J 5 bases short, with 15 bases between. The CDR3 here is CSAANPKGETQYF. The DNA for the CDR3 is TGCAGTGCTGCGAACCCCAAGGGGGAGACCCAGTACTTC.

This clonotype was counted only a few times. V gene TRBV10-3 combines with J gene TRBJ1-5; no reliable D call. The germline V and J ends were trimmed by 0 bases and 4 bases, with 7 bases remaining between them. Germline V gene data show CDR1 as ENHRY and CDR2 as SYGVKD. The CDR3 loop spans 14 amino acids. As DNA, the CDR3 is TGTGCCATCAGTGAGTCCAGTGAAAATCAGCCCCAGCATTTT. It specifies CAISESSENQPQHF.

The rearrangement uses TRBV12-3 or TRBV12-4 and TRBJ2-7, with D perhaps given as TRBD1 or TRBD2 (6 bases each). V was clipped by 3 bases and J by 6 bases, with 18 bases between them. The CDR3 sequence is 15 residues long. The CDR3 region is CASSFVSGKGGEQYF. The CDR3, as DNA: TGTGCCAGCAGTTTTGTTAGCGGTAAAGGGGGCGAGCAGTACTTC.

In this sample, this clonotype turned up a few times. The genes are TRBV7-3 and TRBJ2-7; the D gene is possibly TRBD2 (5 bases). This CDR3 is built from 14 residues. Trimming left V 8 bases short and J 0 bases short, with 14 bases between. Germline V gene data show CDR1 as SGHTA and CDR2 as FQGTGA. The CDR3, as DNA: TGTGCCAGCGGAGGACGGCTCATCTCCTACGAGCAGTACTTC. Protein product: CASGGRLISYEQYF. Looking up the rest from reference TRBV7-3 and TRBJ2-7 gives the full variable domain: GAGVSQTPSNKVTEKGKYVELRCDPISGHTALYWYRQSLGQGPEFLIYFQGTGAADDSGLPNDRFFAVRPEGSVSTLKIQRTERGDSAVYLCASGGRLISYEQYFGPGTRLTVT.

The chain joins TRBV18 to TRBJ1-5, with a tentative D call TRBD1 (6 bases). Germline lookup yields CDR1 KGHSH and CDR2 LQKENI. This CDR3 region has 14 residues. The germline V and J ends were trimmed by 5 bases and 5 bases, with 13 bases remaining between them. The CDR3 region is CASSAGTRDQPQHF. As DNA, the CDR3 is TGTGCCAGCTCAGCCGGGACACGAGATCAGCCCCAGCATTTT.

Only a few counts were recorded for this clonotype. The V gene is TRBV12-3 or TRBV12-4, the J gene TRBJ2-2; perhaps TRBD1 as D (5 bases). V dropped 6 bases and J dropped 6 bases, with 17 bases sitting between them. This CDR3 contains 15 residues. This chain's CDR3 is CASRTRNRQSGELFF. The CDR3 nucleotides are TGTGCCAGCAGGACTCGAAATAGACAGTCCGGGGAGCTGTTTTTT.

This clonotype turned up a few times. The CDR3 reads CASSLPTGEQFF. CDR3 DNA sequence: TGTGCCAGCAGCTTACCCACTGGGGAGCAGTTCTTC. The chain has TRBV7-9 and TRBJ2-1; the D is unclear. V gave up 2 bases and J gave up 10 bases, with 9 bases separating them. The CDR3 spans 12 residues. The V gene's germline CDR1 is SEHNR and CDR2 FQNEAQ (reference sequence).

This clonotype was found a few times. V is TRBV12-3 or TRBV12-4 and J is TRBJ1-1; TRBD1 is a possible D gene (5 bases). The V and J ends lost 6 bases and 0 bases respectively, with 11 bases between them. The CDR3 is 14 amino acids. The CDR3 loop is CASRLDSMNTEAFF. CDR3 sequence (DNA): TGTGCCAGCAGGCTCGACAGCATGAACACTGAAGCTTTCTTT.

The genes are TRBV29-1 and TRBJ2-1, with 14 bases aligning to TRBD2. V dropped 6 bases and J dropped 7; count of bases not matched to a gene: 8. This CDR3 contains 15 residues. The germline V gene encodes CDR1 SQVTM and CDR2 ANQGSEA. CDR3 loop: CSVEPGLAGANEQFF. The CDR3 region has the DNA TGCAGCGTGGAACCGGGACTAGCGGGAGCTAATGAGCAGTTCTTC.

This clonotype was seen a few times. This CDR3 is CASKGPRVTETQYF. CDR3 coding DNA: TGTGCCAGCAAGGGTCCCCGGGTAACAGAGACCCAGTACTTC. The V gene is TRBV28, the J gene TRBJ2-5; D is undetermined. Trimming left V 7 bases short and J 4 bases short, with 16 bases between. Germline values: CDR1 MDHEN, CDR2 SYDVKM. The CDR3 runs to 14 residues.

This sequence joins TRBV7-8 and TRBJ1-2; D is unresolved. Germline assignment: CDR1 SGHVS and CDR2 FQNEAQ. The CDR3 loop spans 14 amino acids. V was cut by 7 bases and J by 1 base, with 13 bases left in between. The CDR3 coding sequence is TGTGCCAGCATCCCTCTTCTGAGTAACTATGGCTACACCTTC. Amino acids: CASIPLLSNYGYTF.

This chain uses TRBV28 with TRBJ2-2, with D possibly matching TRBD1 (6 bases). This CDR3 has 18 residues. Trimming removed 2 bases from V and 4 bases from J, with 20 bases in between. Germline lookup yields CDR1 MDHEN and CDR2 SYDVKM. The CDR3 DNA is TGTGCCAGCAGTTTAAGGATGCGAGGCAGGGGTAGCACCGGGGAGCTGTTTTTT. It is translated as CASSLRMRGRGSTGELFF.

This clonotype was recorded many times. The genes are TRBV7-3 and TRBJ2-1, with a weak D call TRBD2 (5 bases). Germline V CDR1 and CDR2: SGHTA, FQGTGA. The CDR3 contains 15 residues. Trimming pared 1 base from V and 5 bases from J, leaving 12 bases between. Here the CDR3 reads CASSLRRGPNNEQFF. The CDR3 DNA sequence: TGTGCCAGCAGCTTAAGGCGAGGGCCTAACAATGAGCAGTTCTTC.

This chain joins TRBV5-1 and TRBJ2-1; D is possibly TRBD1 or TRBD2 (6 bases each). CDR1 is SGHRS, CDR2 YFSETQ, per germline. This CDR3 contains 16 residues. V dropped 0 bases and J dropped 2 bases, with 12 bases sitting between them. CDR3 loop: CASSLDTGAAYNEQFF. The CDR3 DNA reads as TGCGCCAGCAGCTTGGATACGGGGGCGGCCTACAATGAGCAGTTCTTC.

This clonotype has only a few counts. V usage is TRBV7-8 and J usage is TRBJ2-1; perhaps TRBD2 as D (6 bases). V was pared by 5 bases and J by 9 bases, with 26 bases between. Germline CDR1 is SGHVS and CDR2 is FQNEAQ. The CDR3 length is 17 residues. The CDR3 DNA sequence: TGTGCCAGCAGCCACCGAACCCTAGCGTCTCAGGGAGGTGAGCAGTTCTTC. Amino acids: CASSHRTLASQGGEQFF.